This T cell receptor (beta chain) was recovered during a study of blood T cell repertoires in COVID-19. Study overall: Collection of acute and convalescent COVID-19 samples took place in the United States, Italy and Spain. Sample material is recorded as cDNA or gDNA derived from T cells, B-cell-depleted T cells, or PBMCs.

With 0 bases removed from V and 2 bases from J, the gap between germline ends came to 17 bases. Germline V lookup: CDR1 MGHRA, CDR2 YSYEKL. The CDR3 is 17 amino acids. Original handling: Nucleated cell counts were estimated from reference gene primer amplification. Produced via immunoSEQ multiplex PCR; TCRdb's table is partial and in-frame only. V, J and clone size are taken as reported in that table, and D and trimming were inferred from the DNA itself. Seen here are 200,000 to 250,000 clones, 70% to 85% observed once, and the top ten hold roughly 7.6%. This rearrangement joins TRBV4-1 to TRBJ2-7; perhaps TRBD1 as D (5 bases). Sequenced material: peripheral blood. This TCR came from a woman over 75 with COVID-19, enrolled during active disease. This CDR3 reads CASSQDLRGTYTYEQYF. CDR3 DNA sequence: TGCGCCAGCAGCCAAGATCTTAGGGGCACATACACCTACGAGCAGTACTTC.